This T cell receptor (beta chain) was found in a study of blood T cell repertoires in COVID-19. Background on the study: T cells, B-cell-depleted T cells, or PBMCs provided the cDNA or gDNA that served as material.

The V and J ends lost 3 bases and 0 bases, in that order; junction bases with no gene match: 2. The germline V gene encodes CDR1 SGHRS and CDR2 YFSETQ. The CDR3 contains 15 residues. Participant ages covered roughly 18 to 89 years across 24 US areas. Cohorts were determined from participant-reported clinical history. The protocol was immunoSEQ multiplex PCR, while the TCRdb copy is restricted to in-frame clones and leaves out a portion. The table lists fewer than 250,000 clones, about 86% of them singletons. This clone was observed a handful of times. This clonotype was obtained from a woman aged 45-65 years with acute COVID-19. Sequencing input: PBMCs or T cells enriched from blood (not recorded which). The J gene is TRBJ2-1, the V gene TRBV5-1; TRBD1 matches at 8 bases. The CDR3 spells CASSSGTGSYNEQFF. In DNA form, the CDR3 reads TGCGCCAGCAGCTCCGGGACAGGCTCCTACAATGAGCAGTTCTTC.